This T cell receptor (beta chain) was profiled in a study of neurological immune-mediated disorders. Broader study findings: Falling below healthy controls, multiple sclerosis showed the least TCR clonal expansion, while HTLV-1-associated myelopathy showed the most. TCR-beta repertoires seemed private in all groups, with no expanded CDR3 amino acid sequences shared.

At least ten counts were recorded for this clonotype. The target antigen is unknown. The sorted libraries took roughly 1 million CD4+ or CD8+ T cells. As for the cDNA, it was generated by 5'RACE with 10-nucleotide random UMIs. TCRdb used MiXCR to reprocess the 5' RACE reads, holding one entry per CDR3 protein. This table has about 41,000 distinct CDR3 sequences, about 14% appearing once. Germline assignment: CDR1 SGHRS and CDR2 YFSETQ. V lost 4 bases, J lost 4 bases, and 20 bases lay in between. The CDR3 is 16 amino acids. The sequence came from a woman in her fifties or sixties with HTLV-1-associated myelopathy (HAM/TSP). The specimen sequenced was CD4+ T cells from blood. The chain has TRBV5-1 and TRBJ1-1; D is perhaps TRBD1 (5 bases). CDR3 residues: CASSPWRGGVGTEAFF. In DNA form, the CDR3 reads TGCGCCAGCAGCCCATGGCGTGGGGGAGTCGGCACTGAAGCTTTCTTT. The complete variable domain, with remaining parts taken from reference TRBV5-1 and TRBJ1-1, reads KAGVTQTPRYLIKTRGQQVTLSCSPISGHRSVSWYQQTPGQGLQFLFEYFSETQRNKGNFPGRFSGRQFSNSRSEMNVSTLELGDSALYLCASSPWRGGVGTEAFFGQGTRLTVV.